This T cell receptor beta chain comes out of a study of OX40 agonist ivuxolimab in advanced cancers. Turning to the study itself: Ivuxolimab, an antibody that agonizes OX40 (CD134), was administered to the patients. The study enrolled dose-escalation patients with hepatocellular carcinoma, melanoma, renal cell or head and neck cancer. Partial responses were observed in three patients, of whom one had hepatocellular carcinoma and two had cutaneous melanoma.

Assay: immunoSEQ multiplex PCR; the TCRdb copy retains only in-frame clones and omits some. Altogether about 54,000 clones are present, 90% to 95% being singletons, with the ten largest covering over 10%. Worth noting for this clone: The antigen is unknown.

Study-level points and caveats: Expanded clones belonging to CD8+ T cells outnumbered, on average, those of CD4+.

This TCR was sampled from an adult with an advanced solid tumor such as melanoma, head and neck, liver or kidney cancer. The source was CD4+ or CD8+ T cells sorted from blood, collected in a trial of the OX40 agonist ivuxolimab.

CDR3 sequence reads: CASSLGQGASQPQHF. CDR3 sequence (DNA): TGCGCCAGCAGCTTAGGACAGGGGGCCTCGCAGCCCCAGCATTTT. The chain has TRBV5-1 and TRBJ1-5; the match to TRBD1 covers 11 bases. Germline CDR1 is SGHRS and CDR2 is YFSETQ. The CDR3 runs 15 residues. The ends lost 2 bases at V and 7 bases at J; junction bases unmatched: 5.